These 8 T cell receptor beta chains originate from one sample sequenced in a study of cytomegalovirus exposure and HLA in healthy donors. Primers for the PCR totalled 60 Vbeta and 13 Jbeta. TCRdb's table, derived via immunoSEQ multiplex PCR, lists solely in-frame clones and lacks some. This table lists approximately 150,000 clones. Sequenced sample: PBMCs. All receptors come from a woman aged 40-49 years in good health and CMV-seronegative.

The V and J genes are TRBV11-2 and TRBJ2-5; 10 nucleotides agree with TRBD2. CDR1 is SGHAT, CDR2 FQNNGV, per germline. The CDR3 is 18 residues long. Germline trimming cut 1 base from V and 7 bases from J; bases unmatched to any gene: 15. CDR3 nucleotides: TGTGCCAGCAGCTTAGGTCCCCTAGCGGGGGCCTTAGGGGGGACCCAGTACTTC. This translates into CASSLGPLAGALGGTQYF.

V is TRBV18 and J is TRBJ2-2; TRBD1 is a possible D gene (6 bases). Trimming removed 1 base from V and 4 bases from J, with 10 bases in between. CDR3 size: 15 residues. The germline CDR1 and CDR2 sequences are KGHSH and LQKENI. CDR3 bases: TGTGCCAGCTCACCACAACAGGGTGGCACCGGGGAGCTGTTTTTT. The encoded protein is CASSPQQGGTGELFF.

The chain joins TRBV10-2 to TRBJ2-3; 9 bases match TRBD2. Germline V gene lookup returns CDR1 WSHSY and CDR2 SAAADI. This CDR3 is built from 17 residues. Losses at the gene ends were 0 bases for V and 6 bases for J; bases not matched to a gene: 10. CDR3 coding DNA: TGCGCCAGCAGTGAGTCGAGGGCGGGGGGGCCGTGGGATACGCAGTATTTT. Protein: CASSESRAGGPWDTQYF.

This chain connects TRBV9 to TRBJ1-6; no reliable D call. The V gene lost 0 bases and the J gene lost 9 bases, with 13 bases spanning the gap. The V gene's germline CDR1 is SGDLS and CDR2 YYNGEE. The CDR3 totals 15 residues. CDR3 DNA sequence: TGTGCCAGCAGCGTAGATACAAAGGAGGGTTCACCCCTCCACTTT. It yields the protein CASSVDTKEGSPLHF.

The DNA of the CDR3 is TGTGCCAGCAGCGTAGCTACCGGGTTACGGCCGAATGAGCAGTTCTTC. As protein: CASSVATGLRPNEQFF. V and J are TRBV9 and TRBJ2-1; unclear D gene. CDR1 and CDR2 (germline): SGDLS, YYNGEE. Trimming stripped 0 bases from V and 7 bases from J, with 17 bases between. The CDR3 contains 16 residues.

The V call is TRBV19, the J call TRBJ1-5, with 8 bases identical to TRBD1. The CDR3 consists of 13 residues. The junction had 6 bases not matched to a gene; V was cut back by 5 bases and J by 9 bases. Germline lookup yields CDR1 LNHDA and CDR2 SQIVND (reference sequence). The chain's CDR3 is CASSQDRVRPQHF. CDR3 nucleotide sequence: TGTGCCAGTAGTCAGGACAGGGTCCGGCCCCAGCATTTT.

The chain carries TRBV7-2 and TRBJ1-5; 9 bases are shared with TRBD1. The CDR3 loop spans 15 amino acids. Germline lookup yields CDR1 SGHTA and CDR2 FQGNSA. V was pared by 5 bases and J by 2 bases, with 4 bases of the junction left unmatched. CDR3 in amino acids: CASSPRTGGNQPQHF. CDR3 in DNA: TGTGCCAGCAGCCCGAGGACAGGGGGCAATCAGCCCCAGCATTTT.

This chain links TRBV11-2 with TRBJ1-3; D is unresolved. The CDR3 consists of 15 residues. In germline, CDR1 is SGHAT, CDR2 FQNNGV. Trimming cost V 3 bases and J 1 base, with 10 bases left between them. The CDR3 DNA is TGTGCCAGCAGCTTCACGGTTAAATCTGGAAACACCATATATTTT. Translated: CASSFTVKSGNTIYF.